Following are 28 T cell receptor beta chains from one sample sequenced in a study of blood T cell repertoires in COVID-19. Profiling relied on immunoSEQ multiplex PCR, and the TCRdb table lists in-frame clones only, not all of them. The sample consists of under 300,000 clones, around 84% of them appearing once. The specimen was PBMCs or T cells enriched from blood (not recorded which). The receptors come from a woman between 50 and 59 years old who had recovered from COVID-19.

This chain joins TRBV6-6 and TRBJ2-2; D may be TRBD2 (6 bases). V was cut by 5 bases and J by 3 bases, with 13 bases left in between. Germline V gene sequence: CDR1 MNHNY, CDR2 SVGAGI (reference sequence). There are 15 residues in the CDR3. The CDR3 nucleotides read TGTGCCAGCAGTCTTAGCGGCTCCTACACCGGGGAGCTGTTTTTT. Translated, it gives CASSLSGSYTGELFF.

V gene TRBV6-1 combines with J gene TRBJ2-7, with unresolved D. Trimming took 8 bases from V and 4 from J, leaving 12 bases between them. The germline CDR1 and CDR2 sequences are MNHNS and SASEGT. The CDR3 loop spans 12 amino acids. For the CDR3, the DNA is TGTGCCAGCTCCTCCCCGTCGTACGAGCAGTACTTC. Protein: CASSSPSYEQYF.

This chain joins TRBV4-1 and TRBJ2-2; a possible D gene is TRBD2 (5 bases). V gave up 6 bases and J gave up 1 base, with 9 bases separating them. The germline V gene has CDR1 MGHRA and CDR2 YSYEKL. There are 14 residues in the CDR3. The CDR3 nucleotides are TGCGCCAGCAGGGGTCGGGGGAACACCGGGGAGCTGTTTTTT. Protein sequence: CASRGRGNTGELFF.

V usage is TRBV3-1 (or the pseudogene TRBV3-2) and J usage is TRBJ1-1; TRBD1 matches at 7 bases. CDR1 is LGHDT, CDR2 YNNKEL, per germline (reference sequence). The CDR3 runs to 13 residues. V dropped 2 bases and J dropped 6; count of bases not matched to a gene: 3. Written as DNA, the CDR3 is TGTGCCAGCAGCCAACTTACAGGGGCTGAAGCTTTCTTT. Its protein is CASSQLTGAEAFF.

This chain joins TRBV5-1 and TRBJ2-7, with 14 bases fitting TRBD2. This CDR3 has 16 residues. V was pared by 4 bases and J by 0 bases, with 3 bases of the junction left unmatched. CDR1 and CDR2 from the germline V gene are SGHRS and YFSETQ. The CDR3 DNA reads TGCGCCAGCAGCGGGACTAGCGGGGGAAGCTCCTACGAGCAGTACTTC. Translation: CASSGTSGGSSYEQYF.

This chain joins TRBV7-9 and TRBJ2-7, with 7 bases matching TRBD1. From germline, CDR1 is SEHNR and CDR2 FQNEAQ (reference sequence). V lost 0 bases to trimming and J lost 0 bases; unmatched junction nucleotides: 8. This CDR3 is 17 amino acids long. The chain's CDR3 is CASSLAFGQENSYEQYF. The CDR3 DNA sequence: TGTGCCAGCAGCTTAGCGTTTGGACAGGAAAACTCCTACGAGCAGTACTTC.

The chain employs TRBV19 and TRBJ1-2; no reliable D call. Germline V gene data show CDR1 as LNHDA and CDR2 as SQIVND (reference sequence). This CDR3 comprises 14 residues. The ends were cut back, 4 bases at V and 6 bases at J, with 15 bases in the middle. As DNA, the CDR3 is TGTGCCAGTAGTAACACCCCCACGGCGGATGGCTACACCTTC. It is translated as CASSNTPTADGYTF. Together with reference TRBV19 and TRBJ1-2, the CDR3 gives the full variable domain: DGGITQSPKYLFRKEGQNVTLSCEQNLNHDAMYWYRQDPGQGLRLIYYSQIVNDFQKGDIAEGYSVSREKKESFPLTVTSAQKNPTAFYLCASSNTPTADGYTFGSGTRLTVV.

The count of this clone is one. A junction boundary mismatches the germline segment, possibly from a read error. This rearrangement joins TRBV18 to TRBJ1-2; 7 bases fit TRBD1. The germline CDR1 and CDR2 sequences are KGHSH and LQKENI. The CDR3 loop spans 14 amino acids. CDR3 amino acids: CASSPTGVNDGYTF. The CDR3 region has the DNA TGTGCCAGCTCCCCTACAGGGGTTAACGATGGCTACACCTTC.

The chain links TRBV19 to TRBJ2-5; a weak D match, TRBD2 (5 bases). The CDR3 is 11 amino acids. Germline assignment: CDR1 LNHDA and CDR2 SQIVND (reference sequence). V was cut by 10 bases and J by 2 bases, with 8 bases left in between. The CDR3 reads CATLAQETQYF. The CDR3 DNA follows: TGTGCCACGTTAGCGCAAGAGACCCAGTACTTC.

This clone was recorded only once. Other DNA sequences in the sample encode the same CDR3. The CDR3 protein is CASSPGLTYEQYF. The CDR3, as DNA: TGTGCCAGCAGCCCGGGACTTACCTACGAGCAGTACTTC. The chain has TRBV11-2 and TRBJ2-7, with D maybe TRBD2 (6 bases). From germline, CDR1 is SGHAT and CDR2 FQNNGV. V shed 5 bases and J shed 2 bases, with 10 bases lying between them. This CDR3 comprises 13 residues.

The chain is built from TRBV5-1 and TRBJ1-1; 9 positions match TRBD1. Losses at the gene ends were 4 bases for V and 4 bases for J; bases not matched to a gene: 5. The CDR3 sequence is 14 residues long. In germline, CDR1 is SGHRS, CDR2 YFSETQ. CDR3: CASSRDRAATEAFF. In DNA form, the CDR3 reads TGCGCCAGCAGCAGGGACAGGGCTGCCACTGAAGCTTTCTTT.

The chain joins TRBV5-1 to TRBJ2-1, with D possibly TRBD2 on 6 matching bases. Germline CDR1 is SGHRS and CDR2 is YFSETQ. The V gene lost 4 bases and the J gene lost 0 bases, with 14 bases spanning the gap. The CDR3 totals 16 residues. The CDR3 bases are TGCGCCAGCAGCCCGAGGGACTTAAGCTCCTACAATGAGCAGTTCTTC. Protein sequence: CASSPRDLSSYNEQFF.

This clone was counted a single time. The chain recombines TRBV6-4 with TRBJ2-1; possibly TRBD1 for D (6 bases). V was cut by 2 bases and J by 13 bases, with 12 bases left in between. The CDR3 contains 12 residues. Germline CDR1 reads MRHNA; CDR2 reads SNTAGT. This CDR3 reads CASSDPKQGQFF. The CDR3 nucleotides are TGTGCCAGCAGTGACCCCAAACAGGGCCAGTTCTTC.

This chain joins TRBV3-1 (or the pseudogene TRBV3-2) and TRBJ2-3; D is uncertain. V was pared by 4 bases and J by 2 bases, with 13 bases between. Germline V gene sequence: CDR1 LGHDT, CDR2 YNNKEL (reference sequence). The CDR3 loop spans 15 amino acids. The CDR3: CASSRRAQTTDTQYF. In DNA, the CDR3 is TGTGCCAGCAGCCGTAGAGCACAGACCACAGATACGCAGTATTTT.

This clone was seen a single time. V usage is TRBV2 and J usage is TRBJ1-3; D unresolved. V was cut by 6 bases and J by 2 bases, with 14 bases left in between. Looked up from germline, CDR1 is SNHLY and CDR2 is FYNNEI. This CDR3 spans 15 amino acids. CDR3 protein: CASRTASLTGNTIYF. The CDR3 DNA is TGTGCCAGCAGAACAGCATCTCTAACTGGAAACACCATATATTTT. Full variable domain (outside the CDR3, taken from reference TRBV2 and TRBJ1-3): EPEVTQTPSHQVTQMGQEVILRCVPISNHLYFYWYRQILGQKVEFLVSFYNNEISEKSEIFDDQFSVERPDGSNFTLKIRSTKLEDSAMYFCASRTASLTGNTIYFGEGSWLTVV.

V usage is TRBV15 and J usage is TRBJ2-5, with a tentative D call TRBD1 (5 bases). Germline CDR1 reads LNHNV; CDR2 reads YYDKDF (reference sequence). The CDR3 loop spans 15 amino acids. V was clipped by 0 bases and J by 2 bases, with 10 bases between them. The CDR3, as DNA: TGTGCCACCAGCAGAGATCCGACAGTGCAAGAGACCCAGTACTTC. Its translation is CATSRDPTVQETQYF.

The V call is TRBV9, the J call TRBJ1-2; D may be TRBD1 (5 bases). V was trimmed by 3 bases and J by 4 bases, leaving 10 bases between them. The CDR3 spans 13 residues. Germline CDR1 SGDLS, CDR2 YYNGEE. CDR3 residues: CASSADRAYGYTF. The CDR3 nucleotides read TGTGCCAGCAGCGCAGACAGAGCCTATGGCTACACCTTC. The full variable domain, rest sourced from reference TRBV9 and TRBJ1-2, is DSGVTQTPKHLITATGQRVTLRCSPRSGDLSVYWYQQSLDQGLQFLIQYYNGEERAKGNILERFSAQQFPDLHSELNLSSLELGDSALYFCASSADRAYGYTFGSGTRLTVV.

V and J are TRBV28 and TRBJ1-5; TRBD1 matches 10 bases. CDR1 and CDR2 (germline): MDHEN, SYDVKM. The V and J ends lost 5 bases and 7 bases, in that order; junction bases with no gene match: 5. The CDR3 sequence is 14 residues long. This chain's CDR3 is CASSPGTGEQPQHF. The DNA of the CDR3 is TGTGCCAGCAGTCCCGGGACAGGGGAACAGCCCCAGCATTTT.

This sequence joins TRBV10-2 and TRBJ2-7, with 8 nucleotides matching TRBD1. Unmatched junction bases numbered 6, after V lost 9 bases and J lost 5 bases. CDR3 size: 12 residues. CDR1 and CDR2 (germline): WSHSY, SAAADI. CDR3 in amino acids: CASSDRVNEQYF. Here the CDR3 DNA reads TGCGCCAGTTCGGACAGGGTGAACGAGCAGTACTTC.

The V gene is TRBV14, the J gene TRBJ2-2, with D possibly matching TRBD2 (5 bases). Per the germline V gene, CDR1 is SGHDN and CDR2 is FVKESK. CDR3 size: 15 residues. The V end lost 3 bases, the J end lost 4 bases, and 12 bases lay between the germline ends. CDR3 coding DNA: TGTGCCAGCAGCCACCTTCCCGCGGGCACCGGGGAGCTGTTTTTT. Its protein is CASSHLPAGTGELFF.

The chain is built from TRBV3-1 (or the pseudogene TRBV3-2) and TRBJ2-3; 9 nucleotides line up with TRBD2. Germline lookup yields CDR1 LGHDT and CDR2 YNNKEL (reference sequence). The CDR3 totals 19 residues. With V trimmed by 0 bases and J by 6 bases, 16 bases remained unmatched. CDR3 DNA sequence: TGTGCCAGCAGCCAAGAAGGGGGTTCGGGTAGCGGGAGTATTGATACGCAGTATTTT. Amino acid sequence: CASSQEGGSGSGSIDTQYF.

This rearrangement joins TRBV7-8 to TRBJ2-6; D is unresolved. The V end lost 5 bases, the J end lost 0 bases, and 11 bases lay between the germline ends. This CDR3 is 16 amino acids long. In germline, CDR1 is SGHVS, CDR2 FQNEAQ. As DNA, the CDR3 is TGTGCCAGCAGCCCCCAGTTTGGCTCTGGGGCCAACGTCCTGACTTTC. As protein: CASSPQFGSGANVLTF.

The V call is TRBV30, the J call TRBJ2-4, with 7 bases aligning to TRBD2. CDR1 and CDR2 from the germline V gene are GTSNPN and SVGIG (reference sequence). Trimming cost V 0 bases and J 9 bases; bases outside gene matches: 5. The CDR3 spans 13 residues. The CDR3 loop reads CAWSVQRGGIQYF. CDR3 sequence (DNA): TGTGCCTGGAGTGTACAGCGGGGAGGCATTCAGTACTTC.

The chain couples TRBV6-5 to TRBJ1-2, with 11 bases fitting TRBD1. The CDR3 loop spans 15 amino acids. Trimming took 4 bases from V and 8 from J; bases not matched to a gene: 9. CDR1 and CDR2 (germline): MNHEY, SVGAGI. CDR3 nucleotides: TGTGCCAGCAGTTCGGGACAGGGGGTTCAGAGCGGCTACACCTTC. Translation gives CASSSGQGVQSGYTF.

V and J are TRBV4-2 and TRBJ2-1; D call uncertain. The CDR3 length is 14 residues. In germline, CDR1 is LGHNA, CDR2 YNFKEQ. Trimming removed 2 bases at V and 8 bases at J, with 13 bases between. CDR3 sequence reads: CASSQIQEFHEQFF. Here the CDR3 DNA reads TGTGCCAGCAGCCAAATCCAGGAATTCCATGAGCAGTTCTTC.

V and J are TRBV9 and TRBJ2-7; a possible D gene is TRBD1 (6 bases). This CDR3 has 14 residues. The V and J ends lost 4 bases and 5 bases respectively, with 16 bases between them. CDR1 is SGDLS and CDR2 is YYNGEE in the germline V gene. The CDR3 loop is CASSPTTGVDEQYF. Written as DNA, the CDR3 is TGTGCCAGCAGCCCAACGACAGGAGTGGACGAGCAGTACTTC.

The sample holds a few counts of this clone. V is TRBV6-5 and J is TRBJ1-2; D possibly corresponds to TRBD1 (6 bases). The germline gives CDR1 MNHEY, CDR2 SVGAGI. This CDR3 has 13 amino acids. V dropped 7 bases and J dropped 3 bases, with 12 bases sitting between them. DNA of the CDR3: TGTGCCAGCAAAACAGGGCCTTACTATGGCTACACCTTC. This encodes CASKTGPYYGYTF.

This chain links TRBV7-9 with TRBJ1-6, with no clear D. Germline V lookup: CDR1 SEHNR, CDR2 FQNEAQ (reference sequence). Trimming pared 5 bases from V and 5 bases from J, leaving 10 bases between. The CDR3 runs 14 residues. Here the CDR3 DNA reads TGTGCCAGCAGCCCGAACAACCATAATTCACCCCTCCACTTT. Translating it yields CASSPNNHNSPLHF. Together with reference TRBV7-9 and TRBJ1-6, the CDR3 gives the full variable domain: DTGVSQNPRHKITKRGQNVTFRCDPISEHNRLYWYRQTLGQGPEFLTYFQNEAQLEKSRLLSDRFSAERPKGSFSTLEIQRTEQGDSAMYLCASSPNNHNSPLHFGNGTRLTVT.